The 2 T cell receptor beta chains given below trace back to one sample, sequenced in a study of neurological immune-mediated disorders. TCRdb re-analysed the 5' RACE reads in MiXCR, keeping a single row per CDR3 protein. The data show some 50,000 distinct CDR3 sequences, roughly 15% seen once. The sample taken for sequencing was PBMCs. The receptors come from a man aged 60-69 years in good health.

This clonotype has a count of ten or more. This chain uses TRBV7-7 with TRBJ2-1, with 11 bases that match TRBD2. CDR3 length: 15 residues. In germline, CDR1 is SSHAT, CDR2 FNYEAQ (reference sequence). Trimming removed 1 base from V and 8 bases from J; junction bases left unmatched: 4. Here the CDR3 DNA reads TGTGCCAGCAGCTTAGGACTAGCGGGAACCGATGAGCAGTTCTTC. This codes for CASSLGLAGTDEQFF.

The table lists this clonotype with many counts. J is TRBJ2-1 and V is TRBV6-6, with TRBD2 matching 13 bases. Per germline, CDR1 MNHNY and CDR2 SVGAGI (reference sequence). V lost 7 bases, J lost 8 bases, and 14 bases stayed unmatched. CDR3 length: 17 residues. The CDR3 region is CASIRESWTSGSDEQFF. CDR3 DNA sequence: TGTGCCAGCATTAGGGAGTCGTGGACTAGCGGGAGCGATGAGCAGTTCTTC.